This record covers a single T cell receptor (beta chain). The CDR3 runs to 18 residues. V lost 5 bases to trimming and J lost 0 bases; unmatched junction nucleotides: 16. The germline V gene encodes CDR1 SGHRS and CDR2 YFSETQ. The data were obtained in a study of cytomegalovirus exposure and HLA in healthy donors. PCR amplification relied on 60 Vbeta primers (plus 13 Jbeta primers). The assay was immunoSEQ multiplex PCR, and TCRdb's table has in-frame clones only and misses some. The table has fewer than 150,000 clones, 65% to 85% seen once. The specimen was PBMCs. This TCR came from a woman between 25 and 40 years old in good health and CMV-seropositive. The chain combines TRBV5-1 with TRBJ2-7; 8 positions agree with TRBD1. CDR3 nucleotides: TGCGCCAGCAGTTACGGTGGAGTCCGCGGGACAGGCTCCTACGAGCAGTACTTC. Its protein product is CASSYGGVRGTGSYEQYF.